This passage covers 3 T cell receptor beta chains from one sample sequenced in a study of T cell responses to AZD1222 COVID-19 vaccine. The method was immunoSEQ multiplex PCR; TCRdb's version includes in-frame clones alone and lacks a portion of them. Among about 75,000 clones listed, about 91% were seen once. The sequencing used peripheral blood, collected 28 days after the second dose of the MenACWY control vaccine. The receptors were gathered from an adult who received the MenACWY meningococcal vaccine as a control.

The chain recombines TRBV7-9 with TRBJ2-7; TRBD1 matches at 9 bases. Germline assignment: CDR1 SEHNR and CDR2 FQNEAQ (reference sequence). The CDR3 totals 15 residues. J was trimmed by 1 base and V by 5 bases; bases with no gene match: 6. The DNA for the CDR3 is TGTGCCAGCAGCGTGGACAGGGGAAAGTCCTACGAGCAGTACTTC. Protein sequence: CASSVDRGKSYEQYF.

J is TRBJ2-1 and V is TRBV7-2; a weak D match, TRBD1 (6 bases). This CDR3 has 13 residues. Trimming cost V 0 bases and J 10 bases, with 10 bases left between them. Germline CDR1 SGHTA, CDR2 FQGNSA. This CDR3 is CASSLAGQSEQFF. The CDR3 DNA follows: TGTGCCAGCAGCTTAGCGGGACAATCCGAGCAGTTCTTC.

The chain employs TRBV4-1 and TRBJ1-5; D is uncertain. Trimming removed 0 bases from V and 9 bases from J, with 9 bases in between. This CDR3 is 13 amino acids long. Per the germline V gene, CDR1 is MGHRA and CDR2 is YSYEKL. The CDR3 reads CASSQEGWGPQHF. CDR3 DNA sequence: TGCGCCAGCAGCCAAGAGGGGTGGGGGCCCCAGCATTTT.